Listed here are 18 T cell receptor beta chains from one sample, sequenced in a study of blood T cell repertoires in COVID-19. Generated by immunoSEQ multiplex PCR, the TCRdb table keeps only in-frame clones and is missing some. This repertoire shows 200,000 to 250,000 clones, around 81% found once; its top ten account for less than 8%. What was sequenced was PBMCs or T cells enriched from blood (not recorded which). The receptors originated from a woman aged 35 to 49 with acute COVID-19.

In this sample, this clone turned up once. The chain employs TRBV25-1 and TRBJ2-7; TRBD1 agrees at 9 bases. Per the germline V gene, CDR1 is MGHDK and CDR2 is SYGVNS. There are 16 residues in the CDR3. After removal of 3 bases from V and 5 bases from J, the junction contained 11 bases not matched to a gene. The CDR3 sequence: CASSDQPRTGEDEQYF. The CDR3 bases are TGTGCCAGCAGTGATCAACCCAGGACAGGGGAGGACGAGCAGTACTTC.

The genes are TRBV5-4 and TRBJ2-1; D remains ambiguous. The V end lost 1 base, the J end lost 9 bases, and 17 bases lay between the germline ends. The CDR3 runs to 15 residues. Per germline, CDR1 SGHNT and CDR2 YYREEE (reference sequence). CDR3 nucleotides: TGTGCCAGCAGCTTGAAGGTTGTCGGAGCGCCTGAGCAGTTCTTC. This encodes CASSLKVVGAPEQFF.

This chain connects TRBV7-9 to TRBJ1-3; no clear D gene. The V end lost 4 bases, the J end lost 0 bases, and 13 bases lay between the germline ends. The germline gives CDR1 SEHNR, CDR2 FQNEAQ (reference sequence). The CDR3 extends over 16 amino acids. The CDR3 loop is CASSSTTVYSGNTIYF. The DNA for the CDR3 is TGTGCCAGCAGCTCAACAACAGTCTACTCTGGAAACACCATATATTTT.

This chain joins TRBV9 and TRBJ2-4; the D gene is possibly TRBD1 (6 bases). In germline, CDR1 is SGDLS, CDR2 YYNGEE. The CDR3 loop spans 16 amino acids. Deletions cut 4 bases from V and 0 bases from J, with 14 bases between. CDR3: CASSLPQGEAKNIQYF. CDR3 sequence (DNA): TGTGCCAGCAGCTTACCACAGGGTGAAGCCAAAAACATTCAGTACTTC. Drawing the rest from reference TRBV9 and TRBJ2-4, the complete variable domain is DSGVTQTPKHLITATGQRVTLRCSPRSGDLSVYWYQQSLDQGLQFLIQYYNGEERAKGNILERFSAQQFPDLHSELNLSSLELGDSALYFCASSLPQGEAKNIQYFGAGTRLSVL.

This chain connects TRBV10-2 to TRBJ1-1; D is undetermined. Germline V gene sequence: CDR1 WSHSY, CDR2 SAAADI. V was cut by 6 bases and J by 0 bases, with 8 bases left in between. The CDR3 covers 13 residues. Here the CDR3 reads CASSPRLNTEAFF. In DNA, the CDR3 is TGCGCCAGCAGCCCCAGGTTGAACACTGAAGCTTTCTTT.

The genes are TRBV10-3 and TRBJ1-2; no clear D gene. The V end was cut by 8 bases, the J end by 2 bases, with 15 bases between. Germline loops: CDR1 ENHRY, CDR2 SYGVKD. The CDR3 consists of 14 residues. CDR3 protein: CAIVGDTVNYGYTF. The CDR3 coding sequence is TGTGCCATCGTCGGGGATACCGTGAACTATGGCTACACCTTC.

This chain joins TRBV28 and TRBJ2-7; D possibly corresponds to TRBD1 (6 bases). Per germline, CDR1 MDHEN and CDR2 SYDVKM. This CDR3 is built from 15 residues. V gave up 1 base and J gave up 6 bases, with 16 bases separating them. Here the CDR3 DNA reads TGTGCCAGCAGTTTATCGGCAGGGGACCTAAGCGAGCAGTACTTC. It specifies CASSLSAGDLSEQYF.

The chain employs TRBV2 and TRBJ1-5; possibly TRBD1 for D (5 bases). The CDR3 has 14 amino acids. The germline CDR1 and CDR2 sequences are SNHLY and FYNNEI. Between the trimmed V and J ends, which lost 5 bases and 4 bases, there was a span of 12 bases. The chain's CDR3 is CASSQGFGNQPQHF. The DNA of the CDR3 is TGTGCCAGCAGTCAGGGATTTGGAAATCAGCCCCAGCATTTT.

V usage is TRBV7-3 and J usage is TRBJ2-3, with a tentative D call TRBD1 (7 bases). Germline-derived CDR1 and CDR2 are SGHTA and FQGTGA. The CDR3 runs 16 residues. The V and J ends lost 0 bases and 3 bases respectively, with 13 bases between them. The CDR3: CASSLTGGGMTDTQYF. CDR3 nucleotide sequence: TGTGCCAGCAGCTTAACAGGGGGCGGGATGACAGATACGCAGTATTTT.

This chain links TRBV29-1 with TRBJ1-3, with a possible D match to TRBD1 (6 bases). V was pared by 3 bases and J by 0 bases, with 9 bases between. CDR3 length: 14 residues. The V gene's germline CDR1 is SQVTM and CDR2 ANQGSEA. The CDR3 sequence: CSVEGALSGNTIYF. The CDR3, as DNA: TGCAGCGTTGAGGGGGCCCTCTCTGGAAACACCATATATTTT. Using reference TRBV29-1 and TRBJ1-3 for the parts outside the CDR3, the full variable domain is SAVISQKPSRDICQRGTSLTIQCQVDSQVTMMFWYRQQPGQSLTLIATANQGSEATYESGFVIDKFPISRPNLTFSTLTVSNMSPEDSSIYLCSVEGALSGNTIYFGEGSWLTVV.

The chain uses TRBV7-2 and TRBJ1-3; TRBD1 might be the D (6 bases). Germline CDR1 is SGHTA and CDR2 is FQGNSA. CDR3 length equals 18 residues. Trimming took 1 base from V and 0 from J, leaving 16 bases between them. The chain's CDR3 is CASSLVVGQPSSGNTIYF. The CDR3, as DNA: TGTGCCAGCAGCTTAGTAGTTGGACAGCCGAGCTCTGGAAACACCATATATTTT.

The V gene is TRBV11-2, the J gene TRBJ1-5; D gene uncertain. This CDR3 has 15 residues. CDR1 and CDR2 from the germline V gene are SGHAT and FQNNGV. The ends were cut back, 0 bases at V and 11 bases at J, with 17 bases in the middle. The CDR3 sequence is CASSLDDDGSAAQHF. The CDR3 region has the DNA TGTGCCAGCAGCTTAGATGACGACGGTTCGGCGGCCCAGCATTTT.

V and J are TRBV28 and TRBJ1-5, with TRBD1 matching over 8 bases. From germline, CDR1 is MDHEN and CDR2 SYDVKM. The CDR3 is 14 residues long. Germline trimming cut 6 bases from V and 6 bases from J; bases unmatched to any gene: 7. The CDR3 is CASSQDRGRQPQHF. The CDR3 DNA reads TGTGCCAGCAGCCAAGACAGGGGTCGTCAGCCCCAGCATTTT.

The sample holds one count of this clone. The sample has other DNA sequences that encode this CDR3 too. The chain is built from TRBV30 and TRBJ1-1; possibly TRBD1 for D (5 bases). V lost 3 bases and J 1 base, leaving 6 bases between the germline ends. CDR1 and CDR2 (germline): GTSNPN, SVGIG (reference sequence). This CDR3 comprises 12 residues. The CDR3 DNA follows: TGTGCCTGGAGCGACAGGAACACTGAAGCTTTCTTT. Translating it yields CAWSDRNTEAFF.

The rearrangement joins TRBV6-5 to TRBJ2-3, with 7 bases lining up with TRBD2. CDR1 is MNHEY, CDR2 SVGAGI, per germline. This CDR3 comprises 13 residues. V gave up 9 bases and J gave up 4 bases; unmatched junction bases: 7. CDR3 DNA: TGTGCCAGTTATTTCCGGGGGGCAGATACGCAGTATTTT. Protein sequence: CASYFRGADTQYF.

The rearrangement uses TRBV14 and TRBJ2-7; TRBD2 agrees at 7 bases. V lost 3 bases and J lost 1; bases outside the gene matches: 6. The germline V gene has CDR1 SGHDN and CDR2 FVKESK. The length of the CDR3 is 15 residues. DNA for the CDR3: TGTGCCAGCAGCCAGGCTGGGGGGGGATCCTACGAGCAGTACTTC. Translated: CASSQAGGGSYEQYF.

The chain employs TRBV29-1 and TRBJ2-5; 15 bases are a match to TRBD2. Germline values: CDR1 SQVTM, CDR2 ANQGSEA. This CDR3 comprises 13 residues. Losses at the gene ends were 7 bases for V and 6 bases for J; bases not matched to a gene: 3. The CDR3 loop reads CSAGLAGGQTQYF. The CDR3 DNA is TGCAGCGCGGGACTAGCGGGGGGTCAGACCCAGTACTTC.

This CDR3 is CAWSFRTGIGEQYF. CDR3 DNA sequence: TGTGCCTGGAGTTTTAGGACAGGGATTGGGGAGCAGTACTTC. V gene TRBV30 combines with J gene TRBJ2-7; 8 bases are shared with TRBD1. V gave up 2 bases and J gave up 7 bases; unmatched junction bases: 10. This CDR3 is 14 amino acids long. Germline V gives CDR1 GTSNPN, CDR2 SVGIG (reference sequence).